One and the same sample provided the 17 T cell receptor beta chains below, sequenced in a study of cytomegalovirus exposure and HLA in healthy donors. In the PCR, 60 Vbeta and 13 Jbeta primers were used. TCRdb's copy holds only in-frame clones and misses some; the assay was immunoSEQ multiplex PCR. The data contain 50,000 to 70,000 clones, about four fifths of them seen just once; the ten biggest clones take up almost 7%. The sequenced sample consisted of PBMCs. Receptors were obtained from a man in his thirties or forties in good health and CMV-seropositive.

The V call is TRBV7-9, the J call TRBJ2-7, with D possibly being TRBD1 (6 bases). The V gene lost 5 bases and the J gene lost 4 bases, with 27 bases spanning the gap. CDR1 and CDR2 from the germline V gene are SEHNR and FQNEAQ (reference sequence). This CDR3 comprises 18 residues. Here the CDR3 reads CASSPRRVGALGSYEQYF. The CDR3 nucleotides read TGTGCCAGCAGCCCTCGTCGGGTGGGGGCTCTAGGTTCGTACGAGCAGTACTTC.

The CDR3 here is CASSMTGSVSTEAFF. The DNA for the CDR3 is TGTGCCAGTAGTATGACAGGGTCGGTCTCGACTGAAGCTTTCTTT. The chain is built from TRBV19 and TRBJ1-1, with 7 positions matching TRBD1. This CDR3 contains 15 residues. Looked up from germline, CDR1 is LNHDA and CDR2 is SQIVND (reference sequence). Losses at the gene ends were 3 bases for V and 5 bases for J; bases not matched to a gene: 9.

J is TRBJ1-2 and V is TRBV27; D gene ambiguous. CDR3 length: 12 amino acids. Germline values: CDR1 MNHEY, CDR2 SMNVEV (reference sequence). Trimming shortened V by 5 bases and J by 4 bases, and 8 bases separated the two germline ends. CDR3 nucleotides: TGTGCCAGCAGTGCCGACACCTATGGCTACACCTTC. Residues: CASSADTYGYTF.

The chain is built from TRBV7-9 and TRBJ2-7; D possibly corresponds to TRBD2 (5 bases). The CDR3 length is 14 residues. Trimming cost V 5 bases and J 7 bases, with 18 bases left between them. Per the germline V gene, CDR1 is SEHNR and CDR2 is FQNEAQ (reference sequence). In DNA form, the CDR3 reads TGTGCCAGCAGCCCCTCGGGATATCTCTGGGAGCAGTACTTC. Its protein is CASSPSGYLWEQYF.

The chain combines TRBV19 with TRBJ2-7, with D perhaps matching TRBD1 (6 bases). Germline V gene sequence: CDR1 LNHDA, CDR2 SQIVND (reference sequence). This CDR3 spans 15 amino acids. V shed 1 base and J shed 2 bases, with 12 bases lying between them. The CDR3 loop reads CASSIVTGSPYEQYF. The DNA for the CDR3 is TGTGCCAGTAGTATAGTTACAGGGTCCCCCTACGAGCAGTACTTC. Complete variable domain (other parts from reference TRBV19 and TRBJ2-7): DGGITQSPKYLFRKEGQNVTLSCEQNLNHDAMYWYRQDPGQGLRLIYYSQIVNDFQKGDIAEGYSVSREKKESFPLTVTSAQKNPTAFYLCASSIVTGSPYEQYFGPGTRLTVT.

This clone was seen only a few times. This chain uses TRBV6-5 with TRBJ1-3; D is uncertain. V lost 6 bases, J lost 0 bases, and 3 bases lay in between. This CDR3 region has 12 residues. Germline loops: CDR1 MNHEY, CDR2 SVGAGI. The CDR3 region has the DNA TGTGCCAGCAGCCTCTCTGGAAACACCATATATTTT. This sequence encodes CASSLSGNTIYF.

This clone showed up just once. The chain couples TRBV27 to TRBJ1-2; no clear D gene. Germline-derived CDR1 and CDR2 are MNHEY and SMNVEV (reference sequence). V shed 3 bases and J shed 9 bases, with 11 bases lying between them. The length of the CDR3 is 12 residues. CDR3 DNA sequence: TGTGCCAGCAGTTTCACCGGCGGGAGCTACACCTTC. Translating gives CASSFTGGSYTF.

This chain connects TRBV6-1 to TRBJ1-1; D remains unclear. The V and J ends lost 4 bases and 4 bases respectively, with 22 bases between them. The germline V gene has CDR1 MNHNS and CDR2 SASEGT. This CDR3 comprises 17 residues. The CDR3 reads CASSGSGGGTWRTEAFF. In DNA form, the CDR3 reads TGTGCCAGCAGTGGGTCAGGTGGAGGAACTTGGCGCACTGAAGCTTTCTTT.

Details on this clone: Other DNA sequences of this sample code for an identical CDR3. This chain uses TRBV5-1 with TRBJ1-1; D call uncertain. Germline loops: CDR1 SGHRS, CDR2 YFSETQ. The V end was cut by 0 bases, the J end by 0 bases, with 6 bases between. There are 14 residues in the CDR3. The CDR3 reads CASSLDSVNTEAFF. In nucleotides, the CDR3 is TGCGCCAGCAGCTTGGACAGTGTGAACACTGAAGCTTTCTTT.

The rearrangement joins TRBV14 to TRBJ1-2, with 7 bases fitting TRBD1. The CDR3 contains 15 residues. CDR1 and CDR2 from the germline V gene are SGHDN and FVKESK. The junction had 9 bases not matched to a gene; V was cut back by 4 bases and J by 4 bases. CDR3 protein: CASSLSTGMGYGYTF. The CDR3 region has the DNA TGTGCCAGCAGCCTATCGACAGGGATGGGCTATGGCTACACCTTC.

The chain's CDR3 is CASSLVRGGLTDTQYF. CDR3 sequence (DNA): TGTGCCAGCAGCTTAGTTCGGGGGGGTCTCACAGATACGCAGTATTTT. The gene calls are TRBV7-2 and TRBJ2-3; 8 bases match TRBD2. The germline CDR1 and CDR2 sequences are SGHTA and FQGNSA. Germline trimming cut 1 base from V and 2 bases from J; bases unmatched to any gene: 5. CDR3 length equals 16 residues.

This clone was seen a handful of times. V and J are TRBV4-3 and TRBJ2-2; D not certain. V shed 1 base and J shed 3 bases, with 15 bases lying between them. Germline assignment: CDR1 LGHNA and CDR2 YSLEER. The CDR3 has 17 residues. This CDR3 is CASSQGSHARDTGELFF. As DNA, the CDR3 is TGCGCCAGCAGCCAAGGGAGTCACGCGAGAGACACCGGGGAGCTGTTTTTT.

CDR3 protein: CASRLDTQYF. DNA for the CDR3: TGTGCCAGTCGACTAGATACGCAGTATTTT. This rearrangement joins TRBV28 to TRBJ2-3; D uncertain. In germline, CDR1 is MDHEN, CDR2 SYDVKM. The ends were cut back, 9 bases at V and 5 bases at J, with 6 bases in the middle. The CDR3 runs to 10 residues.

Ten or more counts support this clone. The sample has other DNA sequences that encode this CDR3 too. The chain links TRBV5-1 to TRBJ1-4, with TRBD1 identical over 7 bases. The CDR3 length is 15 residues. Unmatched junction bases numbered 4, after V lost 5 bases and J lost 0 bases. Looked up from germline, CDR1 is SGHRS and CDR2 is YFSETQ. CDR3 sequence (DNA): TGCGCCAGCAGGGGGACAGTCGCAACTAATGAAAAACTGTTTTTT. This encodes CASRGTVATNEKLFF.

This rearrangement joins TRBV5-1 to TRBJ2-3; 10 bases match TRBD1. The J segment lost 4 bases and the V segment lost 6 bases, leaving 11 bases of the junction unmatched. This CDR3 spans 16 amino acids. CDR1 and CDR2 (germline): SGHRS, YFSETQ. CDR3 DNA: TGCGCCAGCAAGCGCGGGGGACAGGGGTCCGCAGATACGCAGTATTTT. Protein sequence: CASKRGGQGSADTQYF.

This chain's CDR3 is CASSSRTGSTDTQYF. The CDR3, as DNA: TGTGCCAGCAGCTCCCGGACAGGAAGCACAGATACGCAGTATTTT. J is TRBJ2-3 and V is TRBV7-8, with 7 bases that match TRBD1. The V and J ends lost 4 bases and 0 bases, in that order; junction bases with no gene match: 4. The length of the CDR3 is 15 residues. Looked up from germline, CDR1 is SGHVS and CDR2 is FQNEAQ. Looking up the rest from reference TRBV7-8 and TRBJ2-3 gives the full variable domain: GAGVSQSPRYKVAKRGQDVALRCDPISGHVSLFWYQQALGQGPEFLTYFQNEAQLDKSGLPSDRFFAERPEGSVSTLKIQRTQQEDSAVYLCASSSRTGSTDTQYFGPGTRLTVL.

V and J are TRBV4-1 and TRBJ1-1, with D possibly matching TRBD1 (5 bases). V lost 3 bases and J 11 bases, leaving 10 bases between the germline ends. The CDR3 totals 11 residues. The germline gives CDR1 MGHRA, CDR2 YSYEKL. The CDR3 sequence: CASSQSGGAFF. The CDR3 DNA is TGCGCCAGCAGCCAGAGCGGGGGGGCTTTCTTT.